These T cell receptor beta chains were read from a single sample in a study of cytomegalovirus exposure and HLA in healthy donors. TCRdb keeps only in-frame clones here, not all; method: immunoSEQ multiplex PCR. The sample shows 120,000 or so clones, 65% to 80% of them seen only once. The sequencing sample was made of PBMCs. These receptors were taken from a young man in good health and CMV-seronegative. CDR3s include the opening cysteine and the closing phenylalanine or tryptophan. The D gene is left open where the match is weak.

J gene	V gene	D gene	CDR3 protein
TRBJ2-7	TRBV19	-	CASTPSPSSYEQYF
TRBJ2-7	TRBV7-7	TRBD1	CASSPGQGIDEQYF
TRBJ2-5	TRBV5-1	TRBD1	CASSLGGQGMRGETQYF
TRBJ1-2	TRBV27	TRBD1	CASSYGQGAYGYGYTF
TRBJ1-2	TRBV18	TRBD1	CASSPIQGPMDGYTF
TRBJ2-3	TRBV11-2	TRBD2	CASRRSGNTDTQYF
TRBJ2-2	TRBV5-5	-	CASSAILNTGELFF
TRBJ2-1	TRBV4-3	TRBD2	CASSQDIGGRINEQFF
TRBJ2-3	TRBV18	TRBD1	CASSLPGGAGDTQYF
TRBJ1-1	TRBV7-2	TRBD1	CASSLQGGNTEAFF
TRBJ1-1	TRBV6-1	-	CASREMSEAFF